The next 26 T cell receptor beta chains were all read from a single sample in a study of cytomegalovirus exposure and HLA in healthy donors (dated 2017 in TCRdb). Library generation was performed with the immunoSEQ multiplex PCR assay. The multiplex PCR relied on a mix of 60 forward primers for TCR Vbeta segments and 13 reverse primers for TCR Jbeta segments. What TCRdb holds here is the immuneACCESS table cut down to in-frame rearrangements. Part of the clones is not present; checked against another copy, under half of the missing clones reflect an unresolved V gene, and the others are unexplained. The sample records roughly 100,000 clones, 70% to 85% of which are singletons. The ten largest clones capture roughly 4.9% of the sample. The sample comprised PBMCs. The receptors here all came from a woman under 30 in good health and CMV-seropositive.

The chain employs TRBV7-9 and TRBJ2-3; no reliable D call. The V end was cut by 2 bases, the J end by 1 base, with 7 bases between. Per germline, CDR1 SEHNR and CDR2 FQNEAQ (reference sequence). The CDR3 loop spans 14 amino acids. In DNA form, the CDR3 reads TGTGCCAGCAGCTTATTACACGGCACAGATACGCAGTATTTT. It codes for CASSLLHGTDTQYF.

V usage is TRBV30 and J usage is TRBJ2-7; D not resolved. Germline CDR1 is GTSNPN and CDR2 is SVGIG (reference sequence). The CDR3 runs 11 residues. V lost 4 bases, J lost 2 bases, and 6 bases lay in between. The CDR3 here is CAWTGAYEQYF. The CDR3 DNA reads as TGTGCCTGGACCGGAGCCTACGAGCAGTACTTC.

The chain is built from TRBV6-1 and TRBJ2-7; TRBD2 is a possible D gene (6 bases). The V and J ends lost 0 bases and 2 bases respectively, with 11 bases between them. Germline V gene data show CDR1 as MNHNS and CDR2 as SASEGT. This CDR3 has 15 residues. This chain's CDR3 is CASSEAGGTAYEQYF. DNA of the CDR3: TGTGCCAGCAGTGAAGCGGGAGGTACGGCCTACGAGCAGTACTTC.

The chain has TRBV6-5 and TRBJ2-1; D unresolved. Germline assignment: CDR1 MNHEY and CDR2 SVGAGI. CDR3 length equals 13 residues. V lost 8 bases to trimming and J lost 4 bases, with 12 bases between them. CDR3 DNA sequence: TGTGCCAGCGGTGTAGGCGGTTACAATGAGCAGTTCTTC. Its translation: CASGVGGYNEQFF.

This chain connects TRBV23-1 to TRBJ1-4, with 7 positions matching TRBD1. TRBV23-1 is an ORF, and what it does is uncertain. The trim removed 4 bases at V and 0 bases at J, leaving 2 bases unmatched. This CDR3 has 15 amino acids. CDR3 protein: CASSRGQATNEKLFF. DNA of the CDR3: TGCGCCAGCAGTCGCGGACAGGCAACTAATGAAAAACTGTTTTTT.

The CDR3 sequence is CASSGFFAGNTEAFF. For the CDR3, the DNA is TGTGCCAGCAGTGGGTTTTTTGCCGGGAACACTGAAGCTTTCTTT. The rearrangement joins TRBV6-1 to TRBJ1-1, with unresolved D. Germline-derived CDR1 and CDR2 are MNHNS and SASEGT. This CDR3 region has 15 residues. V lost 4 bases, J lost 1 base, and 13 bases lay in between.

The chain carries TRBV19 and TRBJ1-3, with D possibly matching TRBD1 (5 bases). V lost 3 bases and J 4 bases, leaving 13 bases between the germline ends. Per the germline V gene, CDR1 is LNHDA and CDR2 is SQIVND (reference sequence). CDR3 length: 15 amino acids. The CDR3: CASSIRGVSGNTIYF. CDR3 nucleotides: TGTGCCAGTAGTATTCGGGGGGTCTCCGGAAACACCATATATTTT.

The CDR3 spells CASSSTSGSFGEQFF. CDR3 nucleotide sequence: TGTGCCAGCAGCTCCACTAGCGGGAGTTTTGGTGAGCAGTTCTTC. The gene calls are TRBV7-3 and TRBJ2-1; 11 nucleotides match TRBD2. The CDR3 length is 15 residues. The V segment lost 4 bases and the J segment 9 bases; nucleotides outside the gene matches: 8. Germline CDR1 and CDR2: SGHTA and FQGTGA.

J is TRBJ1-4 and V is TRBV6-5; a weak D match, TRBD1 (6 bases). V was pared by 6 bases and J by 5 bases, with 13 bases between. The germline V gene has CDR1 MNHEY and CDR2 SVGAGI. This CDR3 region has 14 residues. DNA for the CDR3: TGTGCCAGCAGCGCCAGGGGTTACAATGAAAAACTGTTTTTT. Translation: CASSARGYNEKLFF.

The V call is TRBV28, the J call TRBJ1-5; 9 nucleotides agree with TRBD1. The CDR3 is 14 residues long. Unmatched junction bases numbered 3, after V lost 5 bases and J lost 4 bases. Germline lookup yields CDR1 MDHEN and CDR2 SYDVKM. The CDR3 DNA reads as TGTGCCAGCAGTGGCGACAGGGGGAATCAGCCCCAGCATTTT. Translation gives CASSGDRGNQPQHF.

V usage is TRBV9 and J usage is TRBJ2-6; D is unclear. Trimming stripped 1 base from V and 1 base from J, with 3 bases between. The germline V gene has CDR1 SGDLS and CDR2 YYNGEE. The CDR3 is made up of 14 amino acids. The CDR3 sequence is CASSVTSGANVLTF. The CDR3 DNA follows: TGTGCCAGCAGCGTAACTTCTGGGGCCAACGTCCTGACTTTC.

The chain couples TRBV28 to TRBJ2-6, with TRBD2 matching 7 bases. V lost 7 bases to trimming and J lost 0 bases; unmatched junction nucleotides: 3. The CDR3 contains 15 residues. Germline CDR1 and CDR2: MDHEN and SYDVKM. CDR3 in amino acids: CASTGGFSGANVLTF. The CDR3 DNA reads TGTGCCAGCACCGGGGGGTTCTCTGGGGCCAACGTCCTGACTTTC.

The J gene is TRBJ1-6, the V gene TRBV6-5, with a possible D match to TRBD1 (5 bases). Germline values: CDR1 MNHEY, CDR2 SVGAGI. V dropped 0 bases and J dropped 13 bases, with 13 bases sitting between them. This CDR3 has 14 residues. The CDR3 DNA follows: TGTGCCAGCAGTTACTCGGAGGGACCATTTCCCCTCCACTTT. Protein sequence: CASSYSEGPFPLHF.

The gene calls are TRBV10-2 and TRBJ1-1; a weak D match, TRBD1 (6 bases). Between the trimmed V and J ends, which lost 8 bases and 0 bases, there was a span of 10 bases. Per the germline V gene, CDR1 is WSHSY and CDR2 is SAAADI. This CDR3 has 13 amino acids. The CDR3 sequence is CASQRTVNTEAFF. In DNA, the CDR3 is TGCGCCAGCCAGAGGACAGTGAACACTGAAGCTTTCTTT.

This clone showed up just a few times. Here the CDR3 reads CASSIRDTKFMNTEAFF. The CDR3, as DNA: TGTGCCAGCAGCATCCGGGACACCAAATTCATGAACACTGAAGCTTTCTTT. V gene TRBV13 combines with J gene TRBJ1-1; maybe TRBD1 (6 bases). Trimming removed 5 bases at V and 0 bases at J, with 19 bases between. Germline CDR1 and CDR2: PRHDT and FYEKMQ (reference sequence). The CDR3 is 17 residues long.

The chain is built from TRBV4-1 and TRBJ1-2, with D perhaps TRBD1 (6 bases). V shed 2 bases and J shed 7 bases, with 32 bases lying between them. Germline values: CDR1 MGHRA, CDR2 YSYEKL. The CDR3 consists of 20 residues. Written as DNA, the CDR3 is TGCGCCAGCAGCCAATTCCAAGGGGGAAAAGGGGAACGGGGCCCCCGTGGCTACACCTTC. Translation: CASSQFQGGKGERGPRGYTF.

The chain carries TRBV7-9 and TRBJ2-1, with 12 bases fitting TRBD2. V was clipped by 5 bases and J by 4 bases; unmatched bases: 9. The CDR3 has 17 residues. Germline lookup yields CDR1 SEHNR and CDR2 FQNEAQ (reference sequence). CDR3 sequence reads: CASSTRTSGTIYNEQFF. CDR3 coding DNA: TGTGCCAGCAGCACTAGGACTAGCGGGACTATATACAATGAGCAGTTCTTC. The full variable domain, in which reference TRBV7-9 and TRBJ2-1 provide the parts outside the CDR3, is DTGVSQNPRHKITKRGQNVTFRCDPISEHNRLYWYRQTLGQGPEFLTYFQNEAQLEKSRLLSDRFSAERPKGSFSTLEIQRTEQGDSAMYLCASSTRTSGTIYNEQFFGPGTRLTVL.

The V gene is TRBV5-1, the J gene TRBJ1-1; 8 bases match TRBD1. The germline gives CDR1 SGHRS, CDR2 YFSETQ. The CDR3 runs to 18 residues. The trim removed 4 bases at V and 0 bases at J, leaving 14 bases unmatched. CDR3 sequence: CASSKNSGTGLMNTEAFF. The CDR3 nucleotides read TGCGCCAGCAGCAAGAACTCCGGGACAGGCCTGATGAACACTGAAGCTTTCTTT.

J is TRBJ2-2 and V is TRBV6-1, with D unresolved. The V and J ends lost 6 bases and 7 bases respectively, with 9 bases between them. This CDR3 is built from 12 residues. In germline, CDR1 is MNHNS, CDR2 SASEGT. The CDR3 DNA is TGTGCCAGCAGGCCGCCCGGCGGGGAGCTGTTTTTT. Amino acids: CASRPPGGELFF.

The sample holds one count of this clone. V gene TRBV28 combines with J gene TRBJ1-1; no reliable D call. Deletions cut 5 bases from V and 0 bases from J, with 7 bases between. Germline values: CDR1 MDHEN, CDR2 SYDVKM. The CDR3 contains 13 residues. This CDR3 reads CASSPQVNTEAFF. CDR3 nucleotides: TGTGCCAGCAGTCCTCAGGTGAACACTGAAGCTTTCTTT.

The chain combines TRBV7-3 with TRBJ2-1, with 10 bases lining up with TRBD2. This CDR3 contains 17 residues. V lost 5 bases, J lost 0 bases, and 7 bases stayed unmatched. Germline V gives CDR1 SGHTA, CDR2 FQGTGA. The chain's CDR3 is CASSLQSSGSSYNEQFF. The DNA of the CDR3 is TGTGCCAGCAGCCTGCAGTCTAGCGGGAGCTCCTACAATGAGCAGTTCTTC.

The J gene is TRBJ1-4, the V gene TRBV29-1; the D gene is possibly TRBD1 (5 bases). Germline V CDR1 and CDR2: SQVTM, ANQGSEA. The CDR3 runs to 14 residues. Trimming pared 3 bases from V and 0 bases from J, leaving 8 bases between. The chain's CDR3 is CSVEGGATNEKLFF. CDR3 nucleotide sequence: TGCAGCGTTGAGGGGGGGGCAACTAATGAAAAACTGTTTTTT.

The chain employs TRBV18 and TRBJ2-1; D is uncertain. The length of the CDR3 is 14 residues. V lost 2 bases to trimming and J lost 8 bases, with 13 bases between them. Germline assignment: CDR1 KGHSH and CDR2 LQKENI. CDR3 amino acids: CASSPDSSRDEQFF. DNA for the CDR3: TGTGCCAGCTCACCAGATTCCTCACGGGATGAGCAGTTCTTC. The whole variable domain, filled in from reference TRBV18 and TRBJ2-1, reads NAGVMQNPRHLVRRRGQEARLRCSPMKGHSHVYWYRQLPEEGLKFMVYLQKENIIDESGMPKERFSAEFPKEGPSILRIQQVVRGDSAAYFCASSPDSSRDEQFFGPGTRLTVL.

This chain links TRBV11-2 with TRBJ2-1, with no clear D. Looked up from germline, CDR1 is SGHAT and CDR2 is FQNNGV. Trimming pared 1 base from V and 6 bases from J, leaving 10 bases between. CDR3 length equals 14 residues. CDR3 in DNA: TGTGCCAGCAGCTTAGCCTCCAACGGCAATGAGCAGTTCTTC. Its translation is CASSLASNGNEQFF. Looking up the rest from reference TRBV11-2 and TRBJ2-1 gives the full variable domain: EAGVAQSPRYKIIEKRQSVAFWCNPISGHATLYWYQQILGQGPKLLIQFQNNGVVDDSQLPKDRFSAERLKGVDSTLKIQPAKLEDSAVYLCASSLASNGNEQFFGPGTRLTVL.

The V call is TRBV30, the J call TRBJ1-1; a weak D match, TRBD1 (5 bases). Per the germline V gene, CDR1 is GTSNPN and CDR2 is SVGIG (reference sequence). V was pared by 0 bases and J by 3 bases, with 11 bases between. CDR3 size: 14 residues. DNA of the CDR3: TGTGCCTGGAGTGTCCAGGGAAGAGACACTGAAGCTTTCTTT. It codes for CAWSVQGRDTEAFF.

This clone appeared once. For the CDR3, the DNA is TGTGCCAGCAGCCAAAGGGGGGGGAATTATGGCTACACCTTC. This encodes CASSQRGGNYGYTF. The chain has TRBV5-6 and TRBJ1-2; D possibly corresponds to TRBD1 (6 bases). This CDR3 comprises 14 residues. Germline V lookup: CDR1 SGHDT, CDR2 YYEEEE. V lost 4 bases and J 5 bases, leaving 15 bases between the germline ends.